The 10 T cell receptor beta chains given below trace back to one sample, sequenced in a study of blood T cell repertoires in COVID-19. Sequencing used immunoSEQ multiplex PCR; TCRdb keeps in-frame clones, though not all of them. The sample records approximately 68,000 clones, roughly nine tenths being singletons. Sequenced sample: peripheral blood. The source of these receptors is a woman aged 60-70 years with acute or convalescent COVID-19.

The chain couples TRBV3-1 (or the pseudogene TRBV3-2) to TRBJ1-3; D call uncertain. Trimming shortened V by 6 bases and J by 0 bases, and 15 bases separated the two germline ends. The CDR3 runs to 16 residues. Per germline, CDR1 LGHDT and CDR2 YNNKEL (reference sequence). This chain's CDR3 is CASRKALGSSGNTIYF. The DNA of the CDR3 is TGTGCCAGCAGAAAAGCGCTCGGGAGCTCTGGAAACACCATATATTTT.

The chain uses TRBV6-1 and TRBJ1-1; a possible D gene is TRBD1 (6 bases). Trimming removed 2 bases at V and 7 bases at J, with 11 bases between. The CDR3 has 13 residues. Per the germline V gene, CDR1 is MNHNS and CDR2 is SASEGT. This chain's CDR3 is CASSERRGSEAFF. The CDR3, as DNA: TGTGCCAGCAGTGAACGCAGGGGCAGTGAAGCTTTCTTT.

This sequence joins TRBV5-6 and TRBJ2-7; the match to TRBD1 covers 9 bases. The CDR3 contains 13 residues. Trimming at V came to 2 bases and at J to 5 bases, leaving 2 bases not matched to a gene. Germline V gives CDR1 SGHDT, CDR2 YYEEEE. Here the CDR3 reads CASSFTGGHEQYF. The CDR3 coding sequence is TGTGCCAGCAGCTTCACAGGGGGCCACGAGCAGTACTTC.

The chain employs TRBV7-2 and TRBJ1-2; possibly TRBD1 for D (5 bases). The CDR3 has 13 residues. The germline gives CDR1 SGHTA, CDR2 FQGNSA. Trimming took off 5 bases at V and 5 bases at J, with 12 bases between the two ends. The chain's CDR3 is CASSLPQGYGYTF. The CDR3 DNA follows: TGTGCCAGCAGCCTACCTCAGGGTTATGGCTACACCTTC.

The chain links TRBV5-8 to TRBJ1-3; 9 bases are a match to TRBD1. The germline CDR1 and CDR2 sequences are SGHTS and YDEGEE. Losses at the gene ends were 3 bases for V and 4 bases for J; bases not matched to a gene: 2. The CDR3 is made up of 14 amino acids. The chain's CDR3 is CASSYRGRGNTIYF. Here the CDR3 DNA reads TGTGCCAGCAGCTACAGGGGGCGCGGAAACACCATATATTTT.

This chain joins TRBV5-8 and TRBJ2-5; D not certain. Germline CDR1 and CDR2: SGHTS and YDEGEE. V was cut by 4 bases and J by 6 bases, with 13 bases left in between. This CDR3 comprises 13 residues. This CDR3 is CASSPIPLQTQYF. In nucleotides, the CDR3 is TGTGCCAGCAGCCCCATCCCTCTACAGACCCAGTACTTC.

In nucleotides, the CDR3 is TGTGCCAGCAGCTCGGGACTAGCGGGGGGCCGGCACCAAGAGACCCAGTACTTC. Amino acids: CASSSGLAGGRHQETQYF. The gene calls are TRBV7-2 and TRBJ2-5, with 15 bases fitting TRBD2. Trimming at V came to 4 bases and at J to 0 bases, leaving 6 bases not matched to a gene. The CDR3 totals 18 residues. Germline loops: CDR1 SGHTA, CDR2 FQGNSA. Combining the CDR3 with reference TRBV7-2 and TRBJ2-5 gives the whole variable domain GAGVSQSPSNKVTEKGKDVELRCDPISGHTALYWYRQSLGQGLEFLIYFQGNSAPDKSGLPSDRFSAERTGGSVSTLTIQRTQQEDSAVYLCASSSGLAGGRHQETQYFGPGTRLLVL.

The rearrangement uses TRBV6-6 and TRBJ2-2; the match to TRBD2 covers 7 bases. The trim removed 6 bases at V and 4 bases at J, leaving 2 bases unmatched. CDR1 and CDR2 (germline): MNHNY, SVGAGI (reference sequence). CDR3 length equals 13 residues. CDR3 protein: CASRRGSTGELFF. DNA of the CDR3: TGTGCCAGCAGGCGGGGGAGCACCGGGGAGCTGTTTTTT.

The chain employs TRBV4-2 and TRBJ1-5; no clear D. The germline V gene encodes CDR1 LGHNA and CDR2 YNFKEQ. Trimming took off 0 bases at V and 5 bases at J, with 8 bases between the two ends. The CDR3 is made up of 14 amino acids. DNA for the CDR3: TGTGCCAGCAGCCAAGATACGGGGTATCAGCCCCAGCATTTT. Translation gives CASSQDTGYQPQHF.

This chain joins TRBV7-8 and TRBJ2-1, with TRBD2 matching over 10 bases. Germline V CDR1 and CDR2: SGHVS, FQNEAQ. The CDR3 length is 15 residues. Trimming cost V 5 bases and J 2 bases; bases outside gene matches: 3. As DNA, the CDR3 is TGTGCCAGCAGCCGCGGGACTAGCGCCTACAATGAGCAGTTCTTC. Amino acids: CASSRGTSAYNEQFF.